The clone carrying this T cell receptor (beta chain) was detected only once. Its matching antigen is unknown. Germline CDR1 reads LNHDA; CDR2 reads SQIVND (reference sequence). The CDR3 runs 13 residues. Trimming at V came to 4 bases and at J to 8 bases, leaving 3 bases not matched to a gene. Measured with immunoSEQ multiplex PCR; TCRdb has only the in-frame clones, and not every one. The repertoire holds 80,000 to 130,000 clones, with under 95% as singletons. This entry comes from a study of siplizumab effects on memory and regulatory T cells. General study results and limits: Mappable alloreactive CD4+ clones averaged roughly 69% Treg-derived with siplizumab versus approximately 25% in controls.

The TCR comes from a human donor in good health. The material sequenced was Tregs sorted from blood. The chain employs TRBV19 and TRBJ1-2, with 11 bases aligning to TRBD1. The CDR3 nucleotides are TGTGCCAGTAGTACCCGGACAGGGGGCGGCTACACCTTC. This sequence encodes CASSTRTGGGYTF. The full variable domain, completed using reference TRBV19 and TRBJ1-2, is DGGITQSPKYLFRKEGQNVTLSCEQNLNHDAMYWYRQDPGQGLRLIYYSQIVNDFQKGDIAEGYSVSREKKESFPLTVTSAQKNPTAFYLCASSTRTGGGYTFGSGTRLTVV.